This entry describes one TCR beta chain. J lost 5 bases, V lost 4 bases, and 6 bases had no gene match. Germline V gives CDR1 SGHRS, CDR2 YFSETQ. CDR3 length: 15 amino acids. Sequencing was performed with immunoSEQ multiplex PCR; in TCRdb, only in-frame clones are kept and a portion is missing. This sample has 100,000 to 150,000 clones; over 60% occur once, and the top ten carry over 1.5%. This specimen belongs to a study of blood T cell repertoires in COVID-19. Across the whole study: There were acute and convalescent COVID-19 samples, and they came from the United States, Italy and Spain.

The source is a woman between 65 and 79 years old with acute or convalescent COVID-19. The chain couples TRBV5-1 to TRBJ2-2; 9 bases are a match to TRBD1. Sample: peripheral blood. The CDR3 DNA sequence: TGCGCCAGCAGCGTGGACAGGGGTATGACCGGGGAGCTGTTTTTT. Amino acids: CASSVDRGMTGELFF. Together with reference TRBV5-1 and TRBJ2-2, the CDR3 gives the full variable domain: KAGVTQTPRYLIKTRGQQVTLSCSPISGHRSVSWYQQTPGQGLQFLFEYFSETQRNKGNFPGRFSGRQFSNSRSEMNVSTLELGDSALYLCASSVDRGMTGELFFGEGSRLTVL.